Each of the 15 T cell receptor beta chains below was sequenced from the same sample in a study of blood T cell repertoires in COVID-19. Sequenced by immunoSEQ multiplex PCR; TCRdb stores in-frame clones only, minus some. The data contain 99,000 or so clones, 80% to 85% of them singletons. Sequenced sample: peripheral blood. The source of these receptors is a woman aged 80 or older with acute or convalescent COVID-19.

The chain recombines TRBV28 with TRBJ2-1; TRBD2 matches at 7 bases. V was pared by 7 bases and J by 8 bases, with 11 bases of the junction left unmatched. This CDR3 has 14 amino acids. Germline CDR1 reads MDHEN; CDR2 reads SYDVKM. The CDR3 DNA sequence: TGTGCCAGCACCCCCGGGGGAGGGATACATGAGCAGTTCTTC. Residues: CASTPGGGIHEQFF.

The CDR3 nucleotides are TGTGCCTGGAGTGTCGGGCAGGGGCAGACCCAGTACTTC. Translation: CAWSVGQGQTQYF. The chain carries TRBV30 and TRBJ2-5; maybe TRBD1 (6 bases). The CDR3 contains 13 residues. Trimming took 0 bases from V and 6 from J, leaving 11 bases between them. The germline V gene encodes CDR1 GTSNPN and CDR2 SVGIG (reference sequence).

The chain's CDR3 is CASRPTGGDQPQHF. CDR3 coding DNA: TGTGCCAGCAGACCAACAGGGGGAGATCAGCCCCAGCATTTT. This chain uses TRBV2 with TRBJ1-5, with 8 bases fitting TRBD1. Germline V CDR1 and CDR2: SNHLY, FYNNEI. The CDR3 runs to 14 residues. V shed 6 bases and J 5 bases; nucleotides not matched to a gene: 6.

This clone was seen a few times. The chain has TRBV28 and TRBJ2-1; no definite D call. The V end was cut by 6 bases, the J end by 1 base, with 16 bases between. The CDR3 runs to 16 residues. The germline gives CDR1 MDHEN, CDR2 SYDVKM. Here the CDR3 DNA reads TGTGCCAGCAGAGAGACTTCATTTTTATCCTACAATGAGCAGTTCTTC. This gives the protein CASRETSFLSYNEQFF. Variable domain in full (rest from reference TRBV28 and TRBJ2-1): DVKVTQSSRYLVKRTGEKVFLECVQDMDHENMFWYRQDPGLGLRLIYFSYDVKMKEKGDIPEGYSVSREKKERFSLILESASTNQTSMYLCASRETSFLSYNEQFFGPGTRLTVL.

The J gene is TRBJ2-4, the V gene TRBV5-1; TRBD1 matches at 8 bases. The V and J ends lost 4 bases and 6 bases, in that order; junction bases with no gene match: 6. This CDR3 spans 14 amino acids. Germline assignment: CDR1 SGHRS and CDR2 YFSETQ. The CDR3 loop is CASSPGTGGNIQYF. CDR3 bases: TGCGCCAGCAGCCCCGGAACAGGGGGAAACATTCAGTACTTC.

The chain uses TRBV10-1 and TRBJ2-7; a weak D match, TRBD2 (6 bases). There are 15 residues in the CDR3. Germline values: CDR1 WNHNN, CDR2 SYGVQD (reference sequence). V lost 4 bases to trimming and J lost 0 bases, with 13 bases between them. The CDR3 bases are TGCGCCAGCAGTGGAGCGGCGGGGAGCTCCTACGAGCAGTACTTC. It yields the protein CASSGAAGSSYEQYF.

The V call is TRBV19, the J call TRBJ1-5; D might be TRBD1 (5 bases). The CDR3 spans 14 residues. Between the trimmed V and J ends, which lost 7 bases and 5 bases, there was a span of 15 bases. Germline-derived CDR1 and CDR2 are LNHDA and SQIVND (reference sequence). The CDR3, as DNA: TGTGCCAGTACCATAAGGACAAGGGATCAGCCCCAGCATTTT. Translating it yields CASTIRTRDQPQHF.

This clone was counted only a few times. As DNA, the CDR3 is TGCGCCAGCAGCTTGGGGGCAGGGAAAGATCGGTTGCAGTACTTC. Translation gives CASSLGAGKDRLQYF. J is TRBJ2-7 and V is TRBV5-1; tentatively, D is TRBD1 (5 bases). Germline V gives CDR1 SGHRS, CDR2 YFSETQ. With 0 bases removed from V and 9 bases from J, the gap between germline ends came to 19 bases. The CDR3 is made up of 15 amino acids.

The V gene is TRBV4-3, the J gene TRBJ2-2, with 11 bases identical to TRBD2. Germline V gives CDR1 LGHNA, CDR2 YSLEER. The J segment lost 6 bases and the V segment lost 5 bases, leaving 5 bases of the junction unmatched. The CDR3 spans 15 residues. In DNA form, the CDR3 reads TGCGCCAGCAGCTCGGGACTAGCGGAGGCCGGGGAGCTGTTTTTT. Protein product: CASSSGLAEAGELFF.

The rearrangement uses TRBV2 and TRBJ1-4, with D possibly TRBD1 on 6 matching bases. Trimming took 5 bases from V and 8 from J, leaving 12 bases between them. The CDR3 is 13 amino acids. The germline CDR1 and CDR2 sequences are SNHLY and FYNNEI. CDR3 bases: TGTGCCAGCAGTTCAGGGGATCGGGAAAAACTGTTTTTT. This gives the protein CASSSGDREKLFF. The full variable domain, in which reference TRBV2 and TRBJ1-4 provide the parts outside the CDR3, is EPEVTQTPSHQVTQMGQEVILRCVPISNHLYFYWYRQILGQKVEFLVSFYNNEISEKSEIFDDQFSVERPDGSNFTLKIRSTKLEDSAMYFCASSSGDREKLFFGSGTQLSVL.

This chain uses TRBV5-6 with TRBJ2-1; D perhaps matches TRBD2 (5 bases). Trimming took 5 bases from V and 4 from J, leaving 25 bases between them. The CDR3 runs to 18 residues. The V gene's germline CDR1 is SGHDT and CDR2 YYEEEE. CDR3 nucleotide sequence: TGTGCCAGCAGTCGGAGGACGTCCGGGGTGCAAAAGTACAATGAGCAGTTCTTC. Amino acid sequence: CASSRRTSGVQKYNEQFF.

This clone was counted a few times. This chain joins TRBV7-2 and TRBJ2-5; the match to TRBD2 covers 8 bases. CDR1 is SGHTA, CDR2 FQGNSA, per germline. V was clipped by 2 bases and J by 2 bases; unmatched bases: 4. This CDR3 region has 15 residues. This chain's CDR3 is CASSLLPGGQETQYF. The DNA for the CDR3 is TGTGCCAGCAGCTTACTACCGGGAGGGCAAGAGACCCAGTACTTC.

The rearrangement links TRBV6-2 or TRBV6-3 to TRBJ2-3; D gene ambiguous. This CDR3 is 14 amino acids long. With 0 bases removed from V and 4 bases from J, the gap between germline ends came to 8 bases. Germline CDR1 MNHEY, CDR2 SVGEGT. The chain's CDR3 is CASSYSSTPDTQYF. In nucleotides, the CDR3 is TGTGCCAGCAGTTACTCTAGTACCCCAGATACGCAGTATTTT.

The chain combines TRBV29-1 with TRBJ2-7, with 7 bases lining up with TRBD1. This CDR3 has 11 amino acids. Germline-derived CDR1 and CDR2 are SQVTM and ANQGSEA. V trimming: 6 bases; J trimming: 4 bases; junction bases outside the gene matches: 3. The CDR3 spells CSVADRYEQYV. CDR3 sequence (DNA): TGCAGCGTGGCGGACAGGTACGAGCAGTACGTC.

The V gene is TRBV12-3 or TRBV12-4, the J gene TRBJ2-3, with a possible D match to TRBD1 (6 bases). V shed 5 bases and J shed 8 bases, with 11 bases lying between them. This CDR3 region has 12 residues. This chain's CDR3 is CASSQDRFTQYF. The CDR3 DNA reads TGTGCCAGCAGTCAAGACAGGTTTACGCAGTATTTT.